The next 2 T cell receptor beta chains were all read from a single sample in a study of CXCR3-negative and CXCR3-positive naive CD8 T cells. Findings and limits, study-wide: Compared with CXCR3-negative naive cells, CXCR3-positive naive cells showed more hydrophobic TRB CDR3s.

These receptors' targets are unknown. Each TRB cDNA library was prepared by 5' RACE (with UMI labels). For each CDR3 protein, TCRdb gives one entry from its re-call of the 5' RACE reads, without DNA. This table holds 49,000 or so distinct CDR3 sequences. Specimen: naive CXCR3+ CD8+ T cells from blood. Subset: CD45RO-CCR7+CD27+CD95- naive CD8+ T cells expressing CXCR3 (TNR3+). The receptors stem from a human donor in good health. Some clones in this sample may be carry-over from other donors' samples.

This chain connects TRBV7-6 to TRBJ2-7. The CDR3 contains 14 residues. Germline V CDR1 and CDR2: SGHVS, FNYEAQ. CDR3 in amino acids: CASSLRQGVHEQYF.

The chain's CDR3 is CASSFRAGLLQETQYF. The chain is built from TRBV28 and TRBJ2-5; TCRdb indicates TRBD2, and absent DNA this call remains unverified. The CDR3 totals 16 residues. CDR1 is MDHEN, CDR2 SYDVKM, per germline. Full variable domain (missing parts from reference TRBV28 and TRBJ2-5): DVKVTQSSRYLVKRTGEKVFLECVQDMDHENMFWYRQDPGLGLRLIYFSYDVKMKEKGDIPEGYSVSREKKERFSLILESASTNQTSMYLCASSFRAGLLQETQYFGPGTRLLVL.